This TCR beta chain was sequenced for a study of T cell repertoires in cytomegalovirus infection. Overall study context: Peptides in the study included HLA-C-restricted and HLA-B-restricted CMV epitopes.

TCRdb re-called the reads with MiXCR, one entry per CDR3 protein. The sample includes about 740,000 distinct CDR3 sequences, roughly 33% of them seen just once. This clonotype has ten or more counts. As yet, its antigen is unknown. Study-wide results and caveats: Pooled public TCR beta family frequency picked out CMV carriers with the relevant HLA.

The source of this sequence is a human donor in good health (CMV status not recorded). Some clones in this sample may be carry-over from other donors' samples. The input for sequencing was cultured PBMCs, taken from culture after CMV antigen stimulation.

The CDR3 DNA is TGTGCCAGCAGCTCCACCGGGACTAGCGGGGGGGCCACGCAGTATTTT. Amino acid sequence: CASSSTGTSGGATQYF. The chain combines TRBV7-2 with TRBJ2-3; 16 bases match TRBD2. The CDR3 runs 16 residues. V dropped 4 bases and J dropped 9; count of bases not matched to a gene: 7. CDR1 and CDR2 (germline): SGHTA, FQGNSA.